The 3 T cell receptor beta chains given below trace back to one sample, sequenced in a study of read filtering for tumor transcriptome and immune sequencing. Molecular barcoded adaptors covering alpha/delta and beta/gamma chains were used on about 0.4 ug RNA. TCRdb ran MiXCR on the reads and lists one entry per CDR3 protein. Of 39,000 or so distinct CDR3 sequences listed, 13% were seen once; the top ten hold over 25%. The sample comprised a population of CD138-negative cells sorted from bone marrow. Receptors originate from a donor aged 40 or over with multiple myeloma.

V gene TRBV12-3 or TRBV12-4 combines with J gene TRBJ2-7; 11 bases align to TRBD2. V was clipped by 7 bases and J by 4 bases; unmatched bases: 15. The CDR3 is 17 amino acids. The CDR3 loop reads CASKPPPRTSGSYEQYF. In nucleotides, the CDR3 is TGTGCCAGCAAACCACCCCCAAGGACTAGCGGGTCTTACGAGCAGTACTTC.

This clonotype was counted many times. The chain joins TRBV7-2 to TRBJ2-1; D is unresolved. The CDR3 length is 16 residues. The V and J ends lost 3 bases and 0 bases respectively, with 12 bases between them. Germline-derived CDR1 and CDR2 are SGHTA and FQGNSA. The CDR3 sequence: CASSLLGGISYNEQFF. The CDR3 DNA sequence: TGTGCCAGCAGCTTGTTGGGCGGAATCTCCTACAATGAGCAGTTCTTC.

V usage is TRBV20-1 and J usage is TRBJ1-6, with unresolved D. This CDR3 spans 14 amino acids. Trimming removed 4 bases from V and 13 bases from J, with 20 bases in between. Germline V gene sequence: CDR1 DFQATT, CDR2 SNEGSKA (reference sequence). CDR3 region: CSATRTGLHMPLHF. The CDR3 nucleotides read TGCAGTGCTACCAGGACTGGCCTTCACATGCCCCTCCACTTT.